The following is a T cell receptor (beta chain) sequence with its context. CDR3 length: 14 amino acids. Germline V gives CDR1 SGDLS, CDR2 YYNGEE. Trimming removed 0 bases from V and 4 bases from J, with 10 bases in between. The sample comes from a study of blood T cell repertoires in COVID-19. The assay was immunoSEQ multiplex PCR, and TCRdb's table has in-frame clones only and misses some. Of some 220,000 clones listed, about nine tenths are singletons. The genes are TRBV9 and TRBJ2-5; weak D call: TRBD2 (5 bases). This sequence originates from a woman aged 30 to 39 who had recovered from COVID-19. What was sequenced was PBMCs or T cells enriched from blood (not recorded which). CDR3 coding DNA: TGTGCCAGCAGCGTAGCTACCGGGGTAGAGACCCAGTACTTC. Encoded protein: CASSVATGVETQYF.